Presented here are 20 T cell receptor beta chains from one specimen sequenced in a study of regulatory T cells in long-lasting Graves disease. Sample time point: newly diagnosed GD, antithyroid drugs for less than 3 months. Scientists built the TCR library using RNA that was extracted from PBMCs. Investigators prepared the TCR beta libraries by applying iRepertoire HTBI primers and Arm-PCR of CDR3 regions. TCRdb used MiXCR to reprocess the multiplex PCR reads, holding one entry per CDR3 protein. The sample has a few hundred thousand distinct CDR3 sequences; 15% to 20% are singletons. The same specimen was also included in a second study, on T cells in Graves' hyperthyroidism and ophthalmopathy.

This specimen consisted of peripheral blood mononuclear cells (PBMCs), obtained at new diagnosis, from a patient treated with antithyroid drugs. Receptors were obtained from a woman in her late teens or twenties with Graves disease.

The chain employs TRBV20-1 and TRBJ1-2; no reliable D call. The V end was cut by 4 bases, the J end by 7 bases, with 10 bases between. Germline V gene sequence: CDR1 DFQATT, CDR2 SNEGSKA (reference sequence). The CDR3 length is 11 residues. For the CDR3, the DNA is TGCAGTGCTAAGAGCCTGGTTGGCTACACCTTC. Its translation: CSAKSLVGYTF.

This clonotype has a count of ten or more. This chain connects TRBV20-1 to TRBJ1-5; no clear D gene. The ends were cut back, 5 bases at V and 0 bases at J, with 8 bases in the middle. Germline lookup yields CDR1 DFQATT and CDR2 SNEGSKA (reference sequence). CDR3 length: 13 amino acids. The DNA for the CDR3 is TGCAGTGCTCGTCCTGATAGCAATCAGCCCCAGCATTTT. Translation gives CSARPDSNQPQHF.

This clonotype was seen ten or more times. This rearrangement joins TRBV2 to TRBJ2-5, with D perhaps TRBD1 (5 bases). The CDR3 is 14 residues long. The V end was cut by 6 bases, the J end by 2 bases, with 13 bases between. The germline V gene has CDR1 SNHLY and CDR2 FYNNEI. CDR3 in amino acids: CASSDRTRQETQYF. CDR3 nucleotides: TGTGCCAGCAGCGACCGGACAAGACAAGAGACCCAGTACTTC.

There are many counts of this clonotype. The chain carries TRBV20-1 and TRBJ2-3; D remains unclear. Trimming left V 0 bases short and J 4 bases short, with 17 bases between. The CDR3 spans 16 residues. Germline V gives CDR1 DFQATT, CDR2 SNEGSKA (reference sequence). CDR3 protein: CSARDPSRLSADTQYF. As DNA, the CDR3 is TGCAGTGCTAGAGATCCCTCGAGGTTGTCTGCAGATACGCAGTATTTT.

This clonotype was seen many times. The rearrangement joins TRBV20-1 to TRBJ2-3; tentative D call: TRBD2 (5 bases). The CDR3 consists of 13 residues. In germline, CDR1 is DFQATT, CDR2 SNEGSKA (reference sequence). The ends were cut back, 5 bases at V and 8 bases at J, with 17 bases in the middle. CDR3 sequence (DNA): TGCAGTGCTCCTTCGGGGTTGAGGATTACGCAGTATTTT. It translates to CSAPSGLRITQYF.

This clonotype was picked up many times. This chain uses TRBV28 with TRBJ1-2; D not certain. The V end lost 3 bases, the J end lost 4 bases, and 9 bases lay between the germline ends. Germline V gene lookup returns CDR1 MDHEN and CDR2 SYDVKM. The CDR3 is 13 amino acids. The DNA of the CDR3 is TGTGCCAGCAGTTTCGGGAGGATCTATGGCTACACCTTC. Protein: CASSFGRIYGYTF.

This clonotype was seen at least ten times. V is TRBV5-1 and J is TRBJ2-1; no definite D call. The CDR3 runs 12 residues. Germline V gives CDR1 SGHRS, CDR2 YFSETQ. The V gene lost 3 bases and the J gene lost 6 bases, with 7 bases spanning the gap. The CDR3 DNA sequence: TGCGCCAGCAGCTCGGACCCCAATGAGCAGTTCTTC. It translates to CASSSDPNEQFF.

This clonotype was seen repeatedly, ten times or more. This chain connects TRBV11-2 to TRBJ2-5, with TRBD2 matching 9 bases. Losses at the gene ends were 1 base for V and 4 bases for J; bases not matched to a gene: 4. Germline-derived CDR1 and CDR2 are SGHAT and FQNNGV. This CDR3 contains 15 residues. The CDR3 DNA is TGTGCCAGCAGCTTAGGGGTTAGCGGGGGAGAGACCCAGTACTTC. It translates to CASSLGVSGGETQYF.

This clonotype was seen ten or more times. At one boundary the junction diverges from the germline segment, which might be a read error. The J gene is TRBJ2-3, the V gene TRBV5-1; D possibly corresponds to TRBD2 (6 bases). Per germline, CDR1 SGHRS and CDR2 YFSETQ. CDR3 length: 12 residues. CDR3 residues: CASSGPTDTQYF. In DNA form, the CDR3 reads TGTGCCAGCAGCGGGCCCACAGATACGCAGTATTTT.

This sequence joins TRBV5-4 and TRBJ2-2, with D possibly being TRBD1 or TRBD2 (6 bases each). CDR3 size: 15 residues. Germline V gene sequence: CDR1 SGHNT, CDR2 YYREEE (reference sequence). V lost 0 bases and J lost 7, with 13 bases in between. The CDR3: CASSLAGARNGELFF. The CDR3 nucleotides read TGTGCCAGCAGCTTGGCGGGGGCGCGAAACGGGGAGCTGTTTTTT.

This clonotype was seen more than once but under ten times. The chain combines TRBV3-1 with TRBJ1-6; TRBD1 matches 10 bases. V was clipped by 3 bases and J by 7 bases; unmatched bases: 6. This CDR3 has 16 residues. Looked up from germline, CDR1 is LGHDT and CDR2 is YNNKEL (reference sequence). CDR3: CASSHLGQGGNSPLHF. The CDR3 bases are TGTGCCAGCAGCCATCTCGGACAGGGGGGGAATTCACCCCTCCACTTT.

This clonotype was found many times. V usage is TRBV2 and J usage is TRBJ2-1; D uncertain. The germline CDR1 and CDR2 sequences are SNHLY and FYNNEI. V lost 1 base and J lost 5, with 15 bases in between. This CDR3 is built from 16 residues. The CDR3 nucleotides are TGTGCCAGCAGTGAAGAGTTTGCGGTACGTAACAATGAGCAGTTCTTC. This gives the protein CASSEEFAVRNNEQFF.

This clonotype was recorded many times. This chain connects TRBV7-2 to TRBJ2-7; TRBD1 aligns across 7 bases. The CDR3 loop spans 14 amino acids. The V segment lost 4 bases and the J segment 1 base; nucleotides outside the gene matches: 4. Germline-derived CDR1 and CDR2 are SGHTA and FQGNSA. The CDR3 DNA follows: TGTGCCAGCAGCTCAACGGGACAGTCCTACGAGCAGTACTTC. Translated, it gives CASSSTGQSYEQYF.

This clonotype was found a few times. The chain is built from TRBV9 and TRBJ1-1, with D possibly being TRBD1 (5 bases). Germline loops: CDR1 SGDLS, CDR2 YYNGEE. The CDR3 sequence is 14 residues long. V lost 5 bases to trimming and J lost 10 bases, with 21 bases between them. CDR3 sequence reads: CASSDYTGAKGAFF. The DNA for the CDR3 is TGTGCCAGCAGTGACTATACAGGTGCTAAGGGAGCTTTCTTT. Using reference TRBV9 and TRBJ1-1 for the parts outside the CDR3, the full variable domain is DSGVTQTPKHLITATGQRVTLRCSPRSGDLSVYWYQQSLDQGLQFLIQYYNGEERAKGNILERFSAQQFPDLHSELNLSSLELGDSALYFCASSDYTGAKGAFFGQGTRLTVV.

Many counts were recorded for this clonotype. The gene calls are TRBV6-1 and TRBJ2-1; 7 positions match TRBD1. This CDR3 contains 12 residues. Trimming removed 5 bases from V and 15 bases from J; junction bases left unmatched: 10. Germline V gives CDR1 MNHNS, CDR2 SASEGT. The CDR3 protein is CASSTPTGSRFF. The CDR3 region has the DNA TGTGCCAGCAGTACCCCGACAGGGTCGCGGTTCTTC.

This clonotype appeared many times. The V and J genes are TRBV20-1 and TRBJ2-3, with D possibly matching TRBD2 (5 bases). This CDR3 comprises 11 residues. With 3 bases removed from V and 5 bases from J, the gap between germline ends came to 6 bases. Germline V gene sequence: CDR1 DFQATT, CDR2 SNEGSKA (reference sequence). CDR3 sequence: CSASREDTQYF. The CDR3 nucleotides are TGCAGTGCTAGTCGGGAAGATACGCAGTATTTT.

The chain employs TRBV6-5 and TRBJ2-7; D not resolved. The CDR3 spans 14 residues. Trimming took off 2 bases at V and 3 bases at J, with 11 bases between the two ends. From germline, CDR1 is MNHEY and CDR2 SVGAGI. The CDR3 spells CASSYLGHSYEQYF. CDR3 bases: TGTGCCAGCAGTTACCTGGGCCACAGCTACGAGCAGTACTTC.

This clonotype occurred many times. CDR3 residues: CASSLRMMGAYEQYF. In nucleotides, the CDR3 is TGTGCCAGCAGCCTGCGGATGATGGGGGCCTACGAGCAGTACTTC. The chain carries TRBV5-6 and TRBJ2-7; D is perhaps TRBD1 or TRBD2 (5 bases each). The V gene lost 4 bases and the J gene lost 2 bases, with 16 bases spanning the gap. The CDR3 totals 15 residues. Germline V gives CDR1 SGHDT, CDR2 YYEEEE.

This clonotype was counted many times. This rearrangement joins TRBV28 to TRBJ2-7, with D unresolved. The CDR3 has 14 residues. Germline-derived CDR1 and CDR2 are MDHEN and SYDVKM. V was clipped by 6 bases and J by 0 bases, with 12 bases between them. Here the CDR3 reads CASRPDLDSYEQYF. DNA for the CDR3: TGTGCCAGCAGGCCTGACCTGGACTCCTACGAGCAGTACTTC.

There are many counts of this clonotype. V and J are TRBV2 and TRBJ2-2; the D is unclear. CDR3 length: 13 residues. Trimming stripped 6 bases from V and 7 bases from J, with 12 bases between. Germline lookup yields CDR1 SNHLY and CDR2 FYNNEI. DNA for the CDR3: TGTGCCAGCAGCCCAGCGAATAGCGGGGAGCTGTTTTTT. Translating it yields CASSPANSGELFF.